This passage covers 4 T cell receptor beta chains from one sample sequenced in a study of human T cells and chemical hapten exposure. TCRdb re-derived calls from the 5' RACE reads in MiXCR, one entry per CDR3 protein. The repertoire consists of around 100,000 distinct CDR3 sequences, with approximately 20% occurring once and the leading ten covering roughly 3.1%. Extraction of total RNA was performed on unfractionated whole blood. The origin of the receptors is a human donor in good health.

CDR3 sequence (DNA): TGTGCCACCAGCCCCGGCCAGTACGGGGCCAACGTCCTGACTTTC. Translating it yields CATSPGQYGANVLTF. The J gene is TRBJ2-6, the V gene TRBV24-1, with D unclear. V shed 7 bases and J shed 4 bases, with 13 bases lying between them. Per germline, CDR1 KGHDR and CDR2 SFDVKD. The CDR3 runs to 15 residues.

Only a few counts were recorded for this clonotype. The genes are TRBV20-1 and TRBJ1-3, with D tentatively TRBD1 (5 bases). The germline CDR1 and CDR2 sequences are DFQATT and SNEGSKA (reference sequence). This CDR3 has 14 residues. V was pared by 1 base and J by 0 bases, with 7 bases between. In DNA, the CDR3 is TGCAGTGCTAGAGCGGACACCTCTGGAAACACCATATATTTT. This translates into CSARADTSGNTIYF.

This chain connects TRBV11-1 to TRBJ1-4; D may be TRBD1 (5 bases). Germline V CDR1 and CDR2: SGHAT, FQDESV (reference sequence). The CDR3 spans 16 residues. The germline V and J ends were trimmed by 2 bases and 5 bases, with 15 bases remaining between them. The CDR3 nucleotides read TGTGCCAGCAGCTTAAGCGGGGGACCGCACAATGAAAAACTGTTTTTT. This gives the protein CASSLSGGPHNEKLFF.

V usage is TRBV6-1 and J usage is TRBJ2-7, with TRBD1 as a possible D gene (5 bases). V dropped 7 bases and J dropped 7 bases, with 8 bases sitting between them. The CDR3 is made up of 10 amino acids. Germline loops: CDR1 MNHNS, CDR2 SASEGT. DNA for the CDR3: TGTGCCAGCATTGGGGCAGAGCAGTACTTC. Translated: CASIGAEQYF.